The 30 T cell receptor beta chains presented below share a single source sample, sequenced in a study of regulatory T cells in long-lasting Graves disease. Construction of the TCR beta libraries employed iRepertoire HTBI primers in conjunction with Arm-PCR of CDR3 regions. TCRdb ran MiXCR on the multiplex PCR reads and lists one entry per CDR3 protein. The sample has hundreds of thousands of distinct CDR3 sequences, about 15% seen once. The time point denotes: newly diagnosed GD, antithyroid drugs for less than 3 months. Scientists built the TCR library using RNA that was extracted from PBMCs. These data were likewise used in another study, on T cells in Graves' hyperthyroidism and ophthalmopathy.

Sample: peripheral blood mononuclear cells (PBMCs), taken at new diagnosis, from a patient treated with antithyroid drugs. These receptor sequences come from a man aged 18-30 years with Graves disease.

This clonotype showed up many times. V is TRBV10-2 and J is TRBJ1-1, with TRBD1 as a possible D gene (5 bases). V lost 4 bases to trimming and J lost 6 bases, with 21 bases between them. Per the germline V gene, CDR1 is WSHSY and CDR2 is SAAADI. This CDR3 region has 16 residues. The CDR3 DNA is TGCGCCAGCAGTGTCTGGACTTCCTTGGGGGTAGCTGAAGCTTTCTTT. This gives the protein CASSVWTSLGVAEAFF.

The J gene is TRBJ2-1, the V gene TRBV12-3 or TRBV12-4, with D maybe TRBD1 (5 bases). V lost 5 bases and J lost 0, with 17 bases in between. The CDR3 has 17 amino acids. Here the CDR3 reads CASSPLGRLSSYNEQFF. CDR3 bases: TGTGCCAGCAGTCCCTTGGGGCGCCTGAGCTCCTACAATGAGCAGTTCTTC.

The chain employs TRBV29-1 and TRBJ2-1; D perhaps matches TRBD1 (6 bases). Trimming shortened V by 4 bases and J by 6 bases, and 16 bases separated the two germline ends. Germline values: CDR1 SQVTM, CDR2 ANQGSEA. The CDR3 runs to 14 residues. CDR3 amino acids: CSVGTATYLNEQFF. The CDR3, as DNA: TGCAGCGTTGGGACAGCTACTTATCTCAATGAGCAGTTCTTC.

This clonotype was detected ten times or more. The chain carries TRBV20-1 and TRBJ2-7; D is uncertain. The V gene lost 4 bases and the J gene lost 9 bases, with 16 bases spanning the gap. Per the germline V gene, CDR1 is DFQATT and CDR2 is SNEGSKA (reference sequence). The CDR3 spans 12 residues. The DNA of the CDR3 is TGCAGTGCTAACGACGGGCTACGAGGGCAGTACTTC. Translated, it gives CSANDGLRGQYF.

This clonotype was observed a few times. The CDR3 reads CSAWDQSSYNEQFF. The DNA for the CDR3 is TGCAGTGCTTGGGACCAGAGCTCCTACAATGAGCAGTTCTTC. This chain connects TRBV20-1 to TRBJ2-1; D may correspond to TRBD1 or TRBD2 (5 bases each). Per germline, CDR1 DFQATT and CDR2 SNEGSKA (reference sequence). CDR3 length: 14 residues. V was shortened by 5 bases and J by 0 bases, with 11 bases between the two germline ends.

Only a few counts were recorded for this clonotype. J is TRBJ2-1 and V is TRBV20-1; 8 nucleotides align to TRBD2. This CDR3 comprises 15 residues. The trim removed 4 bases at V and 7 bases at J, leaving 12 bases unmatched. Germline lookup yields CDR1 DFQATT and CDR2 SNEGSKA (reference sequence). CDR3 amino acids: CSAKQLAEGWNEQFF. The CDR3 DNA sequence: TGCAGTGCTAAACAACTAGCGGAGGGCTGGAATGAGCAGTTCTTC.

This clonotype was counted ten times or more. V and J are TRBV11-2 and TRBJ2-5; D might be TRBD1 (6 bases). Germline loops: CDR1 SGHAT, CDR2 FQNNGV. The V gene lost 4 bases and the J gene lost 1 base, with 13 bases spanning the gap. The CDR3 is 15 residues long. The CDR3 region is CASSSTRGFQETQYF. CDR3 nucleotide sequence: TGTGCCAGCAGCTCCACCAGGGGATTCCAAGAGACCCAGTACTTC.

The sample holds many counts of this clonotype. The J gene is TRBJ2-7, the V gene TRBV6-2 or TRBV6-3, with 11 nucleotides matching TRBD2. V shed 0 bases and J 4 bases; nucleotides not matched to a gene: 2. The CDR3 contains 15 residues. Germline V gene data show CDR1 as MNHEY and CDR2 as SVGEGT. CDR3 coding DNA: TGTGCCAGCAGTTACTCAACTAGCGGGAGATACGAGCAGTACTTC. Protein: CASSYSTSGRYEQYF.

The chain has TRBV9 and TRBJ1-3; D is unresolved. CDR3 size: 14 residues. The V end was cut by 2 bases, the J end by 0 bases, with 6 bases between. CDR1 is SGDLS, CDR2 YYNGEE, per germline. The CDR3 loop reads CASSVEYSGNTIYF. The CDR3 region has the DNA TGTGCCAGCAGCGTGGAGTACTCTGGAAACACCATATATTTT.

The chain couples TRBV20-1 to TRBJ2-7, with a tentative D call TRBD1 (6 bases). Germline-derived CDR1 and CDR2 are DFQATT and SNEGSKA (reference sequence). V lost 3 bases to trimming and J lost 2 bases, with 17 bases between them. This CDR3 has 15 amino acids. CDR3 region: CSARGIQGQAYEQYF. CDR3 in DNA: TGCAGTGCTAGGGGTATTCAGGGGCAAGCCTACGAGCAGTACTTC.

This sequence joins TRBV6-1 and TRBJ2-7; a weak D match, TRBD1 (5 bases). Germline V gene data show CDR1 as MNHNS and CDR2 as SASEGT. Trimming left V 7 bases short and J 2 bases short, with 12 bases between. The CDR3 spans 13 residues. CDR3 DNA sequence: TGTGCCAGCAACCGAGGACAAGCCTACGAGCAGTACTTC. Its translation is CASNRGQAYEQYF.

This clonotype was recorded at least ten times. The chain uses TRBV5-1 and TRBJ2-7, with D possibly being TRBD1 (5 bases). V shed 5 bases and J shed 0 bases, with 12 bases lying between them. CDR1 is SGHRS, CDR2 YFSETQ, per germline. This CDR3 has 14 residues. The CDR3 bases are TGCGCCAGCAGTCAAACAGGCCTCTCCTACGAGCAGTACTTC. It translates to CASSQTGLSYEQYF.

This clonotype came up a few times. The DNA of the CDR3 is TGTGCCAGCAGTGAAGGGGCAGGGGGAAACCGGGATCCGAACACCGGGGAGCTGTTTTTT. Translating it yields CASSEGAGGNRDPNTGELFF. This chain links TRBV6-1 with TRBJ2-2, with 7 positions matching TRBD1. The germline gives CDR1 MNHNS, CDR2 SASEGT. The CDR3 has 20 amino acids. The ends lost 1 base at V and 0 bases at J; junction bases unmatched: 14.

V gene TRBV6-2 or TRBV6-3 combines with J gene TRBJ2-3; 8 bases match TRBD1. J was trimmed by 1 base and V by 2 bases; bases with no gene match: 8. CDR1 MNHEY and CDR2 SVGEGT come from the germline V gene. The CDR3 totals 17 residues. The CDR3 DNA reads TGTGCCAGCAGTTACGGGACTTCACAGGGGGGCACAGATACGCAGTATTTT. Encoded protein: CASSYGTSQGGTDTQYF.

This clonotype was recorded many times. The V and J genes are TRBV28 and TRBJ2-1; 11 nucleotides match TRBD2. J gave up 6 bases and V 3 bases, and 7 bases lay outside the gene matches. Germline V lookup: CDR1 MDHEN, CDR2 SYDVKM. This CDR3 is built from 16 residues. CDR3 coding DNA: TGTGCCAGCAGTTTCTTTTTTAGCGGGAGGGCCAATGAGCAGTTCTTC. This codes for CASSFFFSGRANEQFF. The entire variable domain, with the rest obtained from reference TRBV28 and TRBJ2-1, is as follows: DVKVTQSSRYLVKRTGEKVFLECVQDMDHENMFWYRQDPGLGLRLIYFSYDVKMKEKGDIPEGYSVSREKKERFSLILESASTNQTSMYLCASSFFFSGRANEQFFGPGTRLTVL.

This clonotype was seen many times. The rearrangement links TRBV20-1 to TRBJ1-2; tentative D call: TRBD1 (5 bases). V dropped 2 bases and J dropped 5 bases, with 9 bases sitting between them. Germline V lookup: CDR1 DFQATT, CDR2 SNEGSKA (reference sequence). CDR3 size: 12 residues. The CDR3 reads CSARIRDYGYTF. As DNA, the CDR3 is TGCAGTGCTAGAATCAGGGATTATGGCTACACCTTC.

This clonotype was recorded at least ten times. CDR3 in amino acids: CASSPGMYNEQFF. The DNA for the CDR3 is TGTGCCAGCAGCCCGGGGATGTACAATGAGCAGTTCTTC. This chain joins TRBV11-3 and TRBJ2-1; D might be TRBD2 (5 bases). Germline-derived CDR1 and CDR2 are SGHNT and YENEEA. Trimming stripped 5 bases from V and 4 bases from J, with 9 bases between. The CDR3 has 13 amino acids.

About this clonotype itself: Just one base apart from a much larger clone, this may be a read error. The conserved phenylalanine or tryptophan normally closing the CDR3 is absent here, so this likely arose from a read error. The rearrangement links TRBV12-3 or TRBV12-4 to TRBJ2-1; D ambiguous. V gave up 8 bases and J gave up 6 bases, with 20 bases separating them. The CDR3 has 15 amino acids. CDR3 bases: TGTGCCAGCCGACCGGCGGCCTTAAGGGCCAATGAGCAGTTCCTC. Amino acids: CASRPAALRANEQFL.

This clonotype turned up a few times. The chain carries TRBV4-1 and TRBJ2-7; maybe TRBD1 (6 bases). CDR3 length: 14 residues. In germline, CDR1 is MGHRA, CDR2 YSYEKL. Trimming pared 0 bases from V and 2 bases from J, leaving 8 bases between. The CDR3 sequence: CASSQDRTAYEQYF. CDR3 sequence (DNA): TGCGCCAGCAGCCAAGATCGGACAGCCTACGAGCAGTACTTC.

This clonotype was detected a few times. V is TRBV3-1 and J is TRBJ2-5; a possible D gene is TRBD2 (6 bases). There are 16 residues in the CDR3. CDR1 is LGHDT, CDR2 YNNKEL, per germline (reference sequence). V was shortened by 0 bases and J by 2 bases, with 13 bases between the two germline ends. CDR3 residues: CASSQDMGTSQETQYF. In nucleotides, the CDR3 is TGTGCCAGCAGCCAAGATATGGGGACTTCACAAGAGACCCAGTACTTC.

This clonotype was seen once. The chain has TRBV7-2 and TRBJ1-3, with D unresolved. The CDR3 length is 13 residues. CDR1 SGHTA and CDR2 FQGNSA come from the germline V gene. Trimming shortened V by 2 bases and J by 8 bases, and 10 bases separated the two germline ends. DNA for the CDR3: TGTGCCAGCAGCTTAAGAGTATGGGACACCATATATTTT. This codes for CASSLRVWDTIYF.

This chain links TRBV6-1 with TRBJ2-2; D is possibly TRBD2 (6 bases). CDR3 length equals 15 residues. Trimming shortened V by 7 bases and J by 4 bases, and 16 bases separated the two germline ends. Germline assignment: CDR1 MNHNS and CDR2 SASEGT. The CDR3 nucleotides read TGTGCCAGCATCAACCAGGGACTGGGCACCGGGGAGCTGTTTTTT. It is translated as CASINQGLGTGELFF.

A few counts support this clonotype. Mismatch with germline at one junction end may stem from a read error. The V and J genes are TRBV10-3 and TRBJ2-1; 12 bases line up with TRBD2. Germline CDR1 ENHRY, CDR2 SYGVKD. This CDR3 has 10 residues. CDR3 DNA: TGTGCCATCGGTGCTAGCGGGGGGGTCTTC. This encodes CAIGASGGVF.

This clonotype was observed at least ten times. CDR3: CASSLKGLAGLDTQYF. CDR3 nucleotides: TGTGCCAGCAGCCTAAAGGGACTAGCGGGTCTGGATACGCAGTATTTT. This chain joins TRBV11-1 and TRBJ2-3, with 12 positions matching TRBD2. In germline, CDR1 is SGHAT, CDR2 FQDESV (reference sequence). V lost 5 bases to trimming and J lost 6 bases; unmatched junction nucleotides: 9. The CDR3 has 16 residues.

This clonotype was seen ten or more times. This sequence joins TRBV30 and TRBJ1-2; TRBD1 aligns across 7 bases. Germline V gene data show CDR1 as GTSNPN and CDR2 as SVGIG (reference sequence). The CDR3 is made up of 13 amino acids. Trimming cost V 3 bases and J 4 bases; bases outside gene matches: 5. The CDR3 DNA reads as TGTGCCTGGAGCCGGGACAGACCCTATGGCTACACCTTC. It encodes CAWSRDRPYGYTF.

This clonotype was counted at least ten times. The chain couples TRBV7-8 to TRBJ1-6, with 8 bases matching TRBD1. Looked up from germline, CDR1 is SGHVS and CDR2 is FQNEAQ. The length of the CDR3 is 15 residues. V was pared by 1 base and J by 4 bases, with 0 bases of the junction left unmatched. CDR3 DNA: TGTGCCAGCAGCTTAGGGACAGGGTATAATTCACCCCTCCACTTT. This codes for CASSLGTGYNSPLHF.

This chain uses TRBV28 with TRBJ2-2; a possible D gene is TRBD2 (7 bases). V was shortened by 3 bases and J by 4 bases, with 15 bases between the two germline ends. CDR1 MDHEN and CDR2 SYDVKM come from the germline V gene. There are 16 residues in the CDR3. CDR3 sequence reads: CASSLGAGVGTGELFF. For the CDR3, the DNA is TGTGCCAGCAGTTTGGGGGCGGGAGTCGGCACCGGGGAGCTGTTTTTT.

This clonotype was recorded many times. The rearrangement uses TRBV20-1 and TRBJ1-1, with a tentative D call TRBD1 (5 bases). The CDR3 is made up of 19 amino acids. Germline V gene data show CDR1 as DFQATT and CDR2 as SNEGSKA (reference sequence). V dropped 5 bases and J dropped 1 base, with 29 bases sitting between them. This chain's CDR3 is CSASLLDMRPDGPNTEAFF. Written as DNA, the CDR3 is TGCAGTGCTTCCCTCCTGGACATGCGACCGGATGGTCCGAACACTGAAGCTTTCTTT.

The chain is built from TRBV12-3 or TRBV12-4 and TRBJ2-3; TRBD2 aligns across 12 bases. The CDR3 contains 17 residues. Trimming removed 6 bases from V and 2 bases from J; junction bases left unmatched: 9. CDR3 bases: TGTGCCAGCAGCCGAACCTCTAGCGGGAGGGACACAGATACGCAGTATTTT. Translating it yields CASSRTSSGRDTDTQYF.

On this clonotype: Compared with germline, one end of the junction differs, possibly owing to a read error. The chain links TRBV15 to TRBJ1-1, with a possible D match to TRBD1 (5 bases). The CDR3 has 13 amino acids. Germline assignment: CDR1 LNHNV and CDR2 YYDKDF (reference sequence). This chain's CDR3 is CAASRDTSGGAFF. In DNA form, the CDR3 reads TGTGCCGCCAGCAGAGATACGTCCGGGGGAGCTTTCTTT.